The clone carrying this T cell receptor beta chain was seen once. Antigen specificity is unknown. The data stem from a study of cytomegalovirus exposure and HLA in healthy donors. General study results and limits: The study flagged roughly 160 TCR beta chains as cytomegalovirus-associated. For most TCR sequences rarity was the rule, although some public TCRs occurred in many donors.

The donors were part of the roughly 120-subject validation cohort, which stood apart from the roughly 670-subject first cohort. Profiling relied on immunoSEQ multiplex PCR, and the TCRdb table lists in-frame clones only, not all of them. The sample shows 160,000 or so clones, roughly 84% of them seen only once. CDR3 length equals 13 residues. Germline lookup yields CDR1 SGHAT and CDR2 FQNNGV. The V and J ends lost 2 bases and 4 bases respectively, with 6 bases between them. The clonotype comes from a man aged 25-45 years in good health and CMV-seropositive. Sequences were obtained from PBMCs. The chain has TRBV11-2 and TRBJ2-1; D remains ambiguous. CDR3 region: CASSLSQYNEQFF. CDR3 nucleotide sequence: TGTGCCAGCAGCTTATCCCAGTACAATGAGCAGTTCTTC.